The 5 T cell receptor beta chains below come from one sample, sequenced in a study of cytomegalovirus exposure and HLA in healthy donors. PCR primers comprised 60 Vbeta and 13 Jbeta primers. Only in-frame clones appear in the TCRdb table, and some are missing; sequencing was by immunoSEQ multiplex PCR. Of about 270,000 clones in the sample, roughly two thirds were seen once. What was sequenced was PBMCs. These receptor sequences come from a female donor in good health and CMV-seronegative.

On this clone: One end of the junction is discordant with germline, which a read error may explain. The chain employs TRBV25-1 and TRBJ1-3, with a tentative D call TRBD1 (5 bases). Germline CDR1 MGHDK, CDR2 SYGVNS. The CDR3 runs 15 residues. The CDR3 here is CASSDLTVRGNAIYF. CDR3 nucleotides: TGTGCCAGCAGTGACCTGACAGTGAGAGGAAACGCCATATATTTT.

This sequence joins TRBV6-1 and TRBJ2-7, with D maybe TRBD1 (6 bases). This CDR3 has 14 amino acids. CDR1 and CDR2 from the germline V gene are MNHNS and SASEGT. Trimming cost V 10 bases and J 6 bases, with 22 bases left between them. The CDR3 nucleotides are TGTGCCACCCAAGTCAGGGACATATGGGGCGAGCAGTACTTC. It specifies CATQVRDIWGEQYF.

This clone was seen just once. The chain couples TRBV4-1 to TRBJ2-1, with 7 bases identical to TRBD1. V trimming: 1 base; J trimming: 2 bases; junction bases outside the gene matches: 8. Germline V CDR1 and CDR2: MGHRA, YSYEKL. The CDR3 has 17 residues. Here the CDR3 DNA reads TGCGCCAGCAGCCAAGTCGTGACAGGGAACCCCTACAATGAGCAGTTCTTC. Protein: CASSQVVTGNPYNEQFF.

J is TRBJ2-7 and V is TRBV4-2; TRBD2 aligns across 8 bases. There are 15 residues in the CDR3. The V gene end was trimmed by 1 base and the J gene end by 3 bases; junction bases not matched to a gene: 5. The V gene's germline CDR1 is LGHNA and CDR2 YNFKEQ. CDR3 DNA: TGTGCCAGCAGCCAAGTCTTAGCGGGACGCTACGAGCAGTACTTC. Protein product: CASSQVLAGRYEQYF.

V and J are TRBV29-1 and TRBJ1-4; D not resolved. There are 12 residues in the CDR3. Germline lookup yields CDR1 SQVTM and CDR2 ANQGSEA. Trimming pared 4 bases from V and 8 bases from J, leaving 11 bases between. CDR3 bases: TGCAGCGTTGCGGAGGGTTGGGAAAAACTGTTTTTT. It encodes CSVAEGWEKLFF. Variable domain in full (rest from reference TRBV29-1 and TRBJ1-4): SAVISQKPSRDICQRGTSLTIQCQVDSQVTMMFWYRQQPGQSLTLIATANQGSEATYESGFVIDKFPISRPNLTFSTLTVSNMSPEDSSIYLCSVAEGWEKLFFGSGTQLSVL.